The clone carrying this T cell receptor beta chain was observed once. Assay: immunoSEQ multiplex PCR; the TCRdb copy retains only in-frame clones and omits some. Altogether roughly 15,000 clones are present, around nine tenths being singletons, with the ten largest covering around 64%. This sample is part of a study of OX40 agonist ivuxolimab in advanced cancers. Background on the study: The group had a mean age of 60 years, ranged from about 23 to 85, and was just under 85% male. Partial responses were achieved by three patients, one with hepatocellular carcinoma and two with cutaneous melanoma.

CDR3 length: 14 residues. Per the germline V gene, CDR1 is MNHEY and CDR2 is SMNVEV (reference sequence). Trimming took off 5 bases at V and 5 bases at J, with 15 bases between the two ends. This clonotype was obtained from an adult with an advanced solid tumor such as melanoma, head and neck, liver or kidney cancer. The chain combines TRBV27 with TRBJ2-5; D uncertain. The specimen comprised CD4+ or CD8+ T cells sorted from blood, sampled in a trial of the OX40 agonist ivuxolimab. The CDR3 spells CASSPNPRGETQYF. The CDR3 bases are TGTGCCAGCAGTCCCAACCCCCGTGGTGAGACCCAGTACTTC.